One and the same sample provided the 22 T cell receptor beta chains below, sequenced in a study of blood T cell repertoires in COVID-19. Profiling relied on immunoSEQ multiplex PCR, and the TCRdb table lists in-frame clones only, not all of them. Found here are just over 250,000 clones, 88% of them singletons; the top ten hold roughly 3.9%. Specimen: peripheral blood. These receptors all come from a man in his sixties who had recovered from COVID-19.

V usage is TRBV3-1 (or the pseudogene TRBV3-2) and J usage is TRBJ1-3; D is uncertain. Trimming shortened V by 1 base and J by 1 base, and 8 bases separated the two germline ends. CDR1 is LGHDT and CDR2 is YNNKEL in the germline V gene (reference sequence). This CDR3 has 15 residues. This CDR3 is CASSQGLLSGNTIYF. CDR3 nucleotides: TGTGCCAGCAGCCAAGGACTGCTTTCTGGAAACACCATATATTTT.

The V and J genes are TRBV19 and TRBJ1-6; 9 bases align to TRBD1. The germline CDR1 and CDR2 sequences are LNHDA and SQIVND (reference sequence). This CDR3 has 17 amino acids. J lost 9 bases, V lost 5 bases, and 14 bases had no gene match. CDR3 protein: CASSSPLTGGLTSPLHF. CDR3 coding DNA: TGTGCCAGTAGTTCCCCCCTGACAGGGGGTCTAACTTCACCCCTCCACTTT.

The chain recombines TRBV20-1 with TRBJ1-1; no clear D. Trimming left V 7 bases short and J 6 bases short, with 12 bases between. The CDR3 spans 11 residues. Germline values: CDR1 DFQATT, CDR2 SNEGSKA (reference sequence). Here the CDR3 reads CSGAGYAEAFF. The CDR3 nucleotides are TGCAGTGGGGCAGGTTACGCTGAAGCTTTCTTT.

In this sample, this clone turned up once. The J gene is TRBJ2-7, the V gene TRBV10-3; TRBD1 matches 11 bases. J lost 3 bases, V lost 4 bases, and 2 bases had no gene match. In germline, CDR1 is ENHRY, CDR2 SYGVKD. The CDR3 loop spans 14 amino acids. The CDR3 DNA reads TGTGCCATCAGTGGGACAGGGGGCAACTACGAGCAGTACTTC. Protein: CAISGTGGNYEQYF.

The J gene is TRBJ1-1, the V gene TRBV2, with 9 positions matching TRBD1. The CDR3 extends over 15 amino acids. The J segment lost 1 base and the V segment lost 3 bases, leaving 3 bases of the junction unmatched. Looked up from germline, CDR1 is SNHLY and CDR2 is FYNNEI. The CDR3 DNA follows: TGTGCCAGCAGTGATCGGACAGGGGCGAACACTGAAGCTTTCTTT. Its protein is CASSDRTGANTEAFF. The full variable domain, in which reference TRBV2 and TRBJ1-1 provide the parts outside the CDR3, is EPEVTQTPSHQVTQMGQEVILRCVPISNHLYFYWYRQILGQKVEFLVSFYNNEISEKSEIFDDQFSVERPDGSNFTLKIRSTKLEDSAMYFCASSDRTGANTEAFFGQGTRLTVV.

The chain uses TRBV7-9 and TRBJ1-2; D not certain. Trimming cost V 4 bases and J 4 bases, with 13 bases left between them. The germline V gene encodes CDR1 SEHNR and CDR2 FQNEAQ (reference sequence). The CDR3 length is 14 residues. The CDR3 coding sequence is TGTGCCAGCAGCTCAGCGGACGGGAGCTATGGCTACACCTTC. Residues: CASSSADGSYGYTF. Looking up the rest from reference TRBV7-9 and TRBJ1-2 gives the full variable domain: DTGVSQNPRHKITKRGQNVTFRCDPISEHNRLYWYRQTLGQGPEFLTYFQNEAQLEKSRLLSDRFSAERPKGSFSTLEIQRTEQGDSAMYLCASSSADGSYGYTFGSGTRLTVV.

The rearrangement uses TRBV18 and TRBJ2-7, with no clear D. V dropped 1 base and J dropped 2 bases, with 9 bases sitting between them. This CDR3 comprises 14 residues. Looked up from germline, CDR1 is KGHSH and CDR2 is LQKENI. CDR3 DNA sequence: TGTGCCAGCTCACCACTTGACTTAGCCTACGAGCAGTACTTC. Protein sequence: CASSPLDLAYEQYF.

This chain uses TRBV21-1 with TRBJ2-7; no DNA check was done on the table's D call, TRBD1. TRBV21-1 is a known pseudogene. The CDR3 consists of 15 residues. CDR3 sequence (DNA): TGTGCCAGCAGCAAAACACAGGGGAAGGGTTACGAGCAGTACTTC. As protein: CASSKTQGKGYEQYF.

The chain is built from TRBV6-5 and TRBJ1-5; 8 positions agree with TRBD1. Per germline, CDR1 MNHEY and CDR2 SVGAGI. The CDR3 length is 15 residues. V shed 8 bases, J shed 7 bases, and the junction held 13 bases outside the gene matches. The DNA of the CDR3 is TGTGCCAGCGAACTGGCACAGGGGGGTGGGCAGCCCCAGCATTTT. Protein product: CASELAQGGGQPQHF.

The rearrangement uses TRBV4-2 and TRBJ2-1; 8 positions agree with TRBD1. The CDR3 covers 16 residues. With 0 bases clipped from V and 3 bases from J, the junction kept 4 bases outside the gene matches. Germline V lookup: CDR1 LGHNA, CDR2 YNFKEQ. Here the CDR3 reads CASSQDRTGGYNEQFF. CDR3 sequence (DNA): TGTGCCAGCAGCCAAGATAGAACAGGGGGCTACAATGAGCAGTTCTTC.

For this clone: This same CDR3 is encoded by further DNA sequences in the sample. The chain has TRBV9 and TRBJ2-7; D gene ambiguous. With 0 bases removed from V and 2 bases from J, the gap between germline ends came to 9 bases. Looked up from germline, CDR1 is SGDLS and CDR2 is YYNGEE. This CDR3 spans 14 amino acids. The CDR3 DNA follows: TGTGCCAGCAGCGTAGCCACTGGAGCCTACGAGCAGTACTTC. Its protein product is CASSVATGAYEQYF.

This chain uses TRBV19 with TRBJ1-6; D is ambiguous. Looked up from germline, CDR1 is LNHDA and CDR2 is SQIVND (reference sequence). The V end lost 8 bases, the J end lost 8 bases, and 16 bases lay between the germline ends. This CDR3 region has 14 residues. The CDR3 DNA follows: TGTGCCAGTGGCCCCCGTGGAGTTGATTCACCCCTCCACTTT. As protein: CASGPRGVDSPLHF.

The CDR3 reads CASSLRGGAKETQYF. DNA of the CDR3: TGTGCCAGCAGCCTCCGCGGGGGGGCGAAAGAGACCCAGTACTTC. The chain combines TRBV3-1 (or the pseudogene TRBV3-2) with TRBJ2-5, with 9 bases matching TRBD2. V shed 4 bases, J shed 3 bases, and the junction held 6 bases outside the gene matches. Looked up from germline, CDR1 is LGHDT and CDR2 is YNNKEL (reference sequence). The CDR3 is made up of 15 amino acids.

This clone was counted a few times. The V call is TRBV4-1, the J call TRBJ2-7; TRBD1 matches 8 bases. CDR3 length: 15 residues. The J segment lost 2 bases and the V segment lost 2 bases, leaving 5 bases of the junction unmatched. Looked up from germline, CDR1 is MGHRA and CDR2 is YSYEKL. As DNA, the CDR3 is TGCGCCAGCAGCCAAAGGGACAGGAGAACCTACGAGCAGTACTTC. It translates to CASSQRDRRTYEQYF.

The table lists this clone with a few counts. This rearrangement joins TRBV2 to TRBJ1-4; D might be TRBD1 (6 bases). V gave up 7 bases and J gave up 0 bases, with 18 bases separating them. CDR3 length: 17 amino acids. Germline V CDR1 and CDR2: SNHLY, FYNNEI. CDR3 nucleotides: TGTGCCAGCATTTCAGGGACACTTCTTGCAACTAATGAAAAACTGTTTTTT. Encoded protein: CASISGTLLATNEKLFF. Supplemented by reference TRBV2 and TRBJ1-4, the full variable domain reads EPEVTQTPSHQVTQMGQEVILRCVPISNHLYFYWYRQILGQKVEFLVSFYNNEISEKSEIFDDQFSVERPDGSNFTLKIRSTKLEDSAMYFCASISGTLLATNEKLFFGSGTQLSVL.

The V and J genes are TRBV6-5 and TRBJ2-1; possible D gene TRBD2, 7 bases. CDR1 is MNHEY and CDR2 is SVGAGI in the germline V gene. CDR3 size: 15 residues. V lost 2 bases to trimming and J lost 7 bases, with 15 bases between them. CDR3 protein: CASSYLRGARNEQFF. For the CDR3, the DNA is TGTGCCAGCAGTTACCTTCGGGGGGCTAGAAATGAGCAGTTCTTC.

This chain uses TRBV18 with TRBJ2-5; 9 nucleotides agree with TRBD2. The V segment lost 4 bases and the J segment 5 bases; nucleotides outside the gene matches: 2. The germline V gene encodes CDR1 KGHSH and CDR2 LQKENI. CDR3 length: 13 residues. CDR3 nucleotide sequence: TGTGCCAGCTCACTGAGCGGGGGGGAGACCCAGTACTTC. Encoded protein: CASSLSGGETQYF.

The chain carries TRBV7-9 and TRBJ1-1, with 8 nucleotides matching TRBD1. The ends lost 0 bases at V and 4 bases at J; junction bases unmatched: 1. Germline V gives CDR1 SEHNR, CDR2 FQNEAQ (reference sequence). The CDR3 runs 14 residues. The CDR3 loop reads CASSLADRVTEAFF. The DNA for the CDR3 is TGTGCCAGCAGCTTAGCGGACAGGGTCACTGAAGCTTTCTTT.

The rearrangement links TRBV19 to TRBJ1-1; possibly TRBD1 for D (5 bases). The germline gives CDR1 LNHDA, CDR2 SQIVND (reference sequence). The length of the CDR3 is 13 residues. The ends were cut back, 2 bases at V and 4 bases at J, with 8 bases in the middle. The CDR3, as DNA: TGTGCCAGTAGTATATGGGGGGTCACTGAAGCTTTCTTT. Amino acids: CASSIWGVTEAFF.

The chain uses TRBV6-4 and TRBJ1-1; a possible D gene is TRBD1 (6 bases). Germline CDR1 is MRHNA and CDR2 is SNTAGT. V lost 7 bases and J 0 bases, leaving 18 bases between the germline ends. This CDR3 region has 16 residues. CDR3 nucleotide sequence: TGTGCCAGCATCTCACCCCGACGGGACATGAACACTGAAGCTTTCTTT. Its translation is CASISPRRDMNTEAFF.

The chain has TRBV12-5 and TRBJ2-7, with unresolved D. This CDR3 has 13 amino acids. V lost 5 bases and J 3 bases, leaving 11 bases between the germline ends. The germline gives CDR1 LGHNT, CDR2 FRNRAP. As DNA, the CDR3 is TGTGCTAGTGGTCTCGACGGAGACTACGAGCAGTACTTC. It is translated as CASGLDGDYEQYF.

This rearrangement joins TRBV3-1 (or the pseudogene TRBV3-2) to TRBJ2-1; perhaps TRBD1 as D (6 bases). Germline V lookup: CDR1 LGHDT, CDR2 YNNKEL (reference sequence). Deletions cut 1 base from V and 5 bases from J, with 15 bases between. The CDR3 is made up of 16 amino acids. Written as DNA, the CDR3 is TGTGCCAGCAGCCAAGGTCCGCAGGGGTCACACAATGAGCAGTTCTTC. This gives the protein CASSQGPQGSHNEQFF.